This T cell receptor beta chain appears in the sequencing data of a study of blood T cells in healthy people across ages. Per germline, CDR1 SGDLS and CDR2 YYNGEE. The CDR3 contains 12 residues. V lost 0 bases to trimming and J lost 10 bases, with 10 bases between them. The authors ran a second PCR of roughly 7 to 11 cycles using a sample-barcoded 5' primer and a J-beta primer mix. TCRdb independently ran MiXCR on the 5' RACE reads; one entry per CDR3 protein. The table has about a million distinct CDR3 sequences, around 48% seen once. This clonotype came up a few times. PBMCs, at least 7 million per sample, were isolated.

The specimen was blood. The sequence came from a man younger than 40 in good health. The chain couples TRBV9 to TRBJ1-2; D possibly corresponds to TRBD1 (5 bases). In DNA form, the CDR3 reads TGTGCCAGCAGCGTAGATGAGGGACTCTACACCTTC. Encoded protein: CASSVDEGLYTF.